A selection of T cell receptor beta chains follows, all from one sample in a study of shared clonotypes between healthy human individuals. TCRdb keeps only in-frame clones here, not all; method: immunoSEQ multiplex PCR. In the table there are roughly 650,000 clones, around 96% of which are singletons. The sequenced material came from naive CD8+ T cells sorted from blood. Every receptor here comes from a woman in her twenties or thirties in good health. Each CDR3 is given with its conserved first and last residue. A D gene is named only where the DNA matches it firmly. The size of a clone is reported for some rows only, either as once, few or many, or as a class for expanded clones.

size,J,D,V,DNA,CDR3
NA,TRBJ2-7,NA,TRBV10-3,TGTGCCATCAGTGAGGGGTGGGAGGCAGGGAACTTCTACGAGCAGTACTTC,CAISEGWEAGNFYEQYF
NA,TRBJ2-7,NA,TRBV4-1,TGCGCCAGCAGCCAAGTGGGGGGCGAGCAGTACTTC,CASSQVGGEQYF
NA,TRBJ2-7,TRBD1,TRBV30,TGTGCCTGGAGTGTCGGGACAGGGGATAGGGACGAGCAGTACTTC,CAWSVGTGDRDEQYF
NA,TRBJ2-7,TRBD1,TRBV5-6,TGTGCCAGCAGCTTGAAGGGACAGGGTGAGCAGTACTTC,CASSLKGQGEQYF
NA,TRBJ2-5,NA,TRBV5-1,TGCGCCAGCAGCTCGGACGGACAACAAGAGACCCAGTACTTC,CASSSDGQQETQYF
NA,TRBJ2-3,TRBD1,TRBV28,TGTGCCAGCACCTCTCGACAGGGGCCCCCTGACGTTATTACAATTTCTGGCACAGATACGCAGTATTTT,CASTSRQGPPDVITISGTDTQYF
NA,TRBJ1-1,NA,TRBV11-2,TGTGCCAGCAGCATCGGGACCTCACCCGGGGCTTTCTTT,CASSIGTSPGAFF
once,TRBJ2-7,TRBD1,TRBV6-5,TGTGCCAGCAGATTGGGACAGCTCTCCTACGAGCAGTACTTC,CASRLGQLSYEQYF
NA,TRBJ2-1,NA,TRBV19,TGTGCCAGTAGTATGTACGTCGCCTCCTACAATGAGCAGTTCTTC,CASSMYVASYNEQFF
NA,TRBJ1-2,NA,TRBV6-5,TGTGCCAGCAGTTACGGGCAGGGTCATATTCGCGGCTACACCTTC,CASSYGQGHIRGYTF
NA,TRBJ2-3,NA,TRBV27,TGTGCCAGCAGTTATACTCCTACAGATACGCAGTATTTT,CASSYTPTDTQYF
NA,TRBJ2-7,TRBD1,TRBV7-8,TGTGCCAGCAGCCGATGGACAGGCGCTCTGGGCGAGCAGTACTTC,CASSRWTGALGEQYF
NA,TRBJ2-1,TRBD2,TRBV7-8,TGTGCCAGCAGCCAGAGTTTGGGGGGGATGATTGATGAGCAGTTCTTC,CASSQSLGGMIDEQFF
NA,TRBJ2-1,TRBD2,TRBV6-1,TGTGCCAGCAGTGTCTTAGCGGGGAGGGTAGACAATGAGCAGTTCTTC,CASSVLAGRVDNEQFF
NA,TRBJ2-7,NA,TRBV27,TGTGCCAGCAGTGGGATGTCCTACGAGCAGTACTTC,CASSGMSYEQYF
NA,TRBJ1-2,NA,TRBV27,TGTGCCAGCAGTTACGACGCCAGTGGTGGCTACACCTTC,CASSYDASGGYTF
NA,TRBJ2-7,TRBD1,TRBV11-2,TGTGCCAGCAGCTCAGGCCTAGGGGGCTTCGCCTACGAGCAGTACTTC,CASSSGLGGFAYEQYF
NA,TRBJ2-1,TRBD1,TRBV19,TGTGCCAGTAGTTCGAGACCCCGGGACAGGGTGGGCAATGAGCAGTTCTTC,CASSSRPRDRVGNEQFF
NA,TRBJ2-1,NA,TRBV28,TGTGCCAGCAGTTTACGGTCAGTCTCCTACAATGAGCAGTTCTTC,CASSLRSVSYNEQFF
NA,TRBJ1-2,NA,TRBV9,TGTGCCAGCAGCGAGGGATCGCCGGGGGACTACACCTTC,CASSEGSPGDYTF
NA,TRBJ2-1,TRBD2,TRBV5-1,TGCGCCAGCAGCTTAGAGGCTAGCGGGGAGATTTGGGAGCAGTTCTTC,CASSLEASGEIWEQFF
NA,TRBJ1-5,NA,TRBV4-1,TGCGCCAGCAGCCAAGAGCCAGGGTGGAATCAGCCCCAGCATTTT,CASSQEPGWNQPQHF
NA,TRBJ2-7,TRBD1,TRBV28,TGTGCCAGTACCACAGGGGGAGGTCGAGTCTACGAGCAGTACTTC,CASTTGGGRVYEQYF
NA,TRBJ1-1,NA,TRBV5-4,TGTGCCAGCAGCTTGGGGGGGGCCACTGAAGCTTTCTTT,CASSLGGATEAFF
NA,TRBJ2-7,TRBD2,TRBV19,TGTGCCAGTAGCCGTGAACTAGCGGGAGGGCCTACCCACGAGCAGTACTTC,CASSRELAGGPTHEQYF
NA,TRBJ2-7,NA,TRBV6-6,TGTGCCAGCAGTTACTCCCCCCGGGACGAAAACGAGCAGTACTTC,CASSYSPRDENEQYF
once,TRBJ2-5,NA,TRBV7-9,TGTGCCAGCAGCTTATCAGGGTTGGAGACCCAGTACTTC,CASSLSGLETQYF
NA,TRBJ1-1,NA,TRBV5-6,TGTGCCAGCAGCTTATCATTGAACACTGAAGCTTTCTTT,CASSLSLNTEAFF
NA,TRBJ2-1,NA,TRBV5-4,TGTGCCAGCAGCTCCCAAGGGGCCGGATACAATGAGCAGTTCTTC,CASSSQGAGYNEQFF
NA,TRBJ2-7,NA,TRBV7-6,TGTGCCAGCAGCTTAGGGCCTAGGGACTACGAGCAGTACTTC,CASSLGPRDYEQYF
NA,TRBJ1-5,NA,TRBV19,TGTGCCAGTAGTATGGGGACGACCTTAAATCAGCCCCAGCATTTT,CASSMGTTLNQPQHF
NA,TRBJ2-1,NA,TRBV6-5,TGTGCCAGCAGTTATAGTCAAGGGAGTGAGCAGTTCTTC,CASSYSQGSEQFF
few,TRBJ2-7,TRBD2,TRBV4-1,TGCGCCAGCAGCCAACCCACTAGCGGGAACTACGAGCAGTACTTC,CASSQPTSGNYEQYF